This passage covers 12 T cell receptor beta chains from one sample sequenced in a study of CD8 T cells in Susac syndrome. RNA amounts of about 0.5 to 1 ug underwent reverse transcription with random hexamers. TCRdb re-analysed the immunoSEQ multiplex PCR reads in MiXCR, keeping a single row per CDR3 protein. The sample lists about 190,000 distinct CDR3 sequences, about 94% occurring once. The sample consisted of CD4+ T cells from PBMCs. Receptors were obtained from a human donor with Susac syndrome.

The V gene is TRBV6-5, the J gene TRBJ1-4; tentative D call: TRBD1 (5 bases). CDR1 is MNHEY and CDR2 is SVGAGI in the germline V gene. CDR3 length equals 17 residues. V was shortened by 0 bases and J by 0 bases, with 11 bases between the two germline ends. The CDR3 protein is CASSYSGLGATNEKLFF. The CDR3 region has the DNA TGTGCCAGCAGTTACTCCGGCTTGGGGGCAACTAATGAAAAACTGTTTTTT.

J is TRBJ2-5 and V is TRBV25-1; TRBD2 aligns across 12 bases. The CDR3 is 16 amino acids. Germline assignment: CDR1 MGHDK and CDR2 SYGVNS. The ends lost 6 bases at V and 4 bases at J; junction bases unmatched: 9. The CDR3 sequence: CASRGLAGHLRETQYF. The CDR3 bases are TGTGCCAGCAGGGGACTAGCGGGCCACCTCCGAGAGACCCAGTACTTC. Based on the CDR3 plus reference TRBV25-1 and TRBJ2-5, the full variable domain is EADIYQTPRYLVIGTGKKITLECSQTMGHDKMYWYQQDPGMELHLIHYSYGVNSTEKGDLSSESTVSRIRTEHFPLTLESARPSHTSQYLCASRGLAGHLRETQYFGPGTRLLVL.

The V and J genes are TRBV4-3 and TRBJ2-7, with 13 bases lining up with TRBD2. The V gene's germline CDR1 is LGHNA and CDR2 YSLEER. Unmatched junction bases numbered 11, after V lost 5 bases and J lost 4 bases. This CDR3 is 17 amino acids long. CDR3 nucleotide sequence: TGCGCCAGCAGCTATGGACTAGCGGGGGCCCTCCCGTACGAGCAGTACTTC. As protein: CASSYGLAGALPYEQYF.

CDR3 sequence: CASSFRAQNYEQYF. As DNA, the CDR3 is TGTGCCAGCAGCTTCCGGGCACAGAACTACGAGCAGTACTTC. J is TRBJ2-7 and V is TRBV7-8; D not certain. Trimming cost V 3 bases and J 3 bases, with 12 bases left between them. The V gene's germline CDR1 is SGHVS and CDR2 FQNEAQ. The CDR3 sequence is 14 residues long. Full variable domain (missing parts from reference TRBV7-8 and TRBJ2-7): GAGVSQSPRYKVAKRGQDVALRCDPISGHVSLFWYQQALGQGPEFLTYFQNEAQLDKSGLPSDRFFAERPEGSVSTLKIQRTQQEDSAVYLCASSFRAQNYEQYFGPGTRLTVT.

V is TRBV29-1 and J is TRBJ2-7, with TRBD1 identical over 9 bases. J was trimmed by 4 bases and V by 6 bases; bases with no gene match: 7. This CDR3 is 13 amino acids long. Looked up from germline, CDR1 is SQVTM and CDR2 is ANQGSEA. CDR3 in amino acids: CSVAPGQGYEQYF. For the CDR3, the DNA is TGCAGCGTCGCCCCGGGACAGGGTTACGAGCAGTACTTC.

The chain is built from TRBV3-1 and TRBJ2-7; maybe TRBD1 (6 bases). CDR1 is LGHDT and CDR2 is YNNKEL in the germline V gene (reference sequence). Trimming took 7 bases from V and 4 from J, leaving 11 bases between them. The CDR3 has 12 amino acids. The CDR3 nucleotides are TGTGCCAGCAAAAAACAGGGATACGAGCAGTACTTC. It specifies CASKKQGYEQYF.

CDR3 in DNA: TGTGCCAGCAGTCTAGCGGGGGCCCCCTCCTACGAGCAGTACTTC. Translated, it gives CASSLAGAPSYEQYF. V usage is TRBV7-2 and J usage is TRBJ2-7; 10 bases fit TRBD2. This CDR3 spans 15 amino acids. V was pared by 6 bases and J by 0 bases, with 5 bases of the junction left unmatched. Germline V gene sequence: CDR1 SGHTA, CDR2 FQGNSA.

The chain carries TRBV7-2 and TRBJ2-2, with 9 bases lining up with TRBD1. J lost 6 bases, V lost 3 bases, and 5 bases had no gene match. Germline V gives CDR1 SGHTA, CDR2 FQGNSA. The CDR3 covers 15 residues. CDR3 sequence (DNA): TGTGCCAGCAGCTTTGCGGGACAGGGACCCGGGGAGCTGTTTTTT. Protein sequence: CASSFAGQGPGELFF.

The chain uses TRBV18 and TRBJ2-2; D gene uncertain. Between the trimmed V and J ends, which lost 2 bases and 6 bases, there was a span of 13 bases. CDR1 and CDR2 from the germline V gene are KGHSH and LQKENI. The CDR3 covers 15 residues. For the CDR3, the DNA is TGTGCCAGCTCACCAACACGAGTCTCTGCCGGGGAGCTGTTTTTT. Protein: CASSPTRVSAGELFF.

CDR3 amino acids: CASSFGRRGGTGGELFF. CDR3 coding DNA: TGTGCCAGCAGCTTTGGCCGACGAGGGGGCACGGGCGGGGAGCTGTTTTTT. The chain uses TRBV7-2 and TRBJ2-2; 7 nucleotides agree with TRBD1. Germline CDR1 and CDR2: SGHTA and FQGNSA. This CDR3 spans 17 amino acids. V trimming: 3 bases; J trimming: 7 bases; junction bases outside the gene matches: 14.

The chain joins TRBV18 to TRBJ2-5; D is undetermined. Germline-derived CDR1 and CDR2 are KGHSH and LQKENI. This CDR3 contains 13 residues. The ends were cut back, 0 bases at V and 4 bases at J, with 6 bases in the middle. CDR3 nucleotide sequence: TGTGCCAGCTCACCACCCATAGCAGAGACCCAGTACTTC. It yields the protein CASSPPIAETQYF.

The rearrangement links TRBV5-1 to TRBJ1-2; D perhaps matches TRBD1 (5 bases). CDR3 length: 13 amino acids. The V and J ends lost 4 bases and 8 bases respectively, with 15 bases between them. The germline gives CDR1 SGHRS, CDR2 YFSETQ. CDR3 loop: CASSPGTVEGYTF. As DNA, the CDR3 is TGCGCCAGCAGCCCCGGGACGGTGGAAGGCTACACCTTC. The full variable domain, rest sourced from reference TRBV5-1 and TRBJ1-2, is KAGVTQTPRYLIKTRGQQVTLSCSPISGHRSVSWYQQTPGQGLQFLFEYFSETQRNKGNFPGRFSGRQFSNSRSEMNVSTLELGDSALYLCASSPGTVEGYTFGSGTRLTVV.